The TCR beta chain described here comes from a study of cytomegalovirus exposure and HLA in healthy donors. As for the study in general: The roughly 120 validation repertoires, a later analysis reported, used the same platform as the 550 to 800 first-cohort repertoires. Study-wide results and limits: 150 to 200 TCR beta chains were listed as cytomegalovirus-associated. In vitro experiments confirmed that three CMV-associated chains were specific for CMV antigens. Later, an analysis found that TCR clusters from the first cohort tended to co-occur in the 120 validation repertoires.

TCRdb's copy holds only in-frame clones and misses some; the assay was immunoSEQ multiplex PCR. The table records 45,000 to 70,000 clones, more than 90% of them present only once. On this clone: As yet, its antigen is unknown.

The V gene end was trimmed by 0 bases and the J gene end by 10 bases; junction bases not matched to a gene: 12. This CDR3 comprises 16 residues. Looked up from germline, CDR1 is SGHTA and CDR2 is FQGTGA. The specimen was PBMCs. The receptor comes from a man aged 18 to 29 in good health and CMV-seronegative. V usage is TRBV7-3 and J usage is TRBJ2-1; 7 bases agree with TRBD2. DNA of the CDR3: TGTGCCAGCAGCTTAACGGGGGGGACCCGAGGGGCGGAGCAGTTCTTC. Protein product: CASSLTGGTRGAEQFF.